This entry concerns a single T cell receptor (beta chain). The sample belongs to a study of cytomegalovirus exposure and HLA in healthy donors. The CDR3 is 20 amino acids. Germline values: CDR1 SGHRS, CDR2 YFSETQ. V lost 0 bases to trimming and J lost 1 base, with 25 bases between them. It was with 60 Vbeta and 13 Jbeta primers that the PCR ran. This table comes from immunoSEQ multiplex PCR, and its TCRdb copy is limited to in-frame clones, with some not included. The sample records 150,000 to 200,000 clones, around four fifths being singletons. The chain couples TRBV5-1 to TRBJ1-1; TRBD1 might be the D (6 bases). The source of this sequence is a man aged 45-65 years in good health and CMV-seropositive. Source material: PBMCs. CDR3 loop: CASSLEDRRGMKRENTEAFF. CDR3 nucleotide sequence: TGCGCCAGCAGCTTGGAAGATCGTAGGGGGATGAAGAGGGAGAACACTGAAGCTTTCTTT.